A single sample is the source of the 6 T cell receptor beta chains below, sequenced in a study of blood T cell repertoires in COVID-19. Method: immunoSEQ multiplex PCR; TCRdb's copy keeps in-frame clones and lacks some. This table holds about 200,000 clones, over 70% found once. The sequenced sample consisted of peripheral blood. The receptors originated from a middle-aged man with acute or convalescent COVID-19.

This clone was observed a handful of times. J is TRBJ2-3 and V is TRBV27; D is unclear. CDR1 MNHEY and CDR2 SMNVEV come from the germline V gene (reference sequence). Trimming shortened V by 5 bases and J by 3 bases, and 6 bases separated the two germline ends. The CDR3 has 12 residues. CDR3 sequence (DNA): TGTGCCAGCAGTCAAGCTACAGATACGCAGTATTTT. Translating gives CASSQATDTQYF.

This chain's CDR3 is CASSYRRPSGNTIYF. The DNA for the CDR3 is TGTGCCAGCAGTTACCGCAGGCCCTCTGGAAACACCATATATTTT. This rearrangement joins TRBV6-5 to TRBJ1-3; D gene unclear. CDR1 MNHEY and CDR2 SVGAGI come from the germline V gene. This CDR3 is 15 amino acids long. Trimming shortened V by 2 bases and J by 0 bases, and 8 bases separated the two germline ends.

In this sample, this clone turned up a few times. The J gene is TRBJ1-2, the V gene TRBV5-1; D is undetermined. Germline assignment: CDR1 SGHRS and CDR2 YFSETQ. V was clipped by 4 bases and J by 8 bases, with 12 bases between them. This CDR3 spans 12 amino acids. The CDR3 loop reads CASSLGYFGYTF. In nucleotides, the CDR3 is TGCGCCAGCAGCCTCGGGTACTTCGGCTACACCTTC.

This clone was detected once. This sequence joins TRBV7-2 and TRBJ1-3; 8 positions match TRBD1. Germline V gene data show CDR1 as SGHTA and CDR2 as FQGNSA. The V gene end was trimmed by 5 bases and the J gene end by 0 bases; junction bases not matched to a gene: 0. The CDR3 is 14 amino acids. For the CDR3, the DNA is TGTGCCAGCAGCGGGACAGGCTCTGGAAACACCATATATTTT. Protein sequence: CASSGTGSGNTIYF. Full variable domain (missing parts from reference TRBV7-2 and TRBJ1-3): GAGVSQSPSNKVTEKGKDVELRCDPISGHTALYWYRQSLGQGLEFLIYFQGNSAPDKSGLPSDRFSAERTGGSVSTLTIQRTQQEDSAVYLCASSGTGSGNTIYFGEGSWLTVV.

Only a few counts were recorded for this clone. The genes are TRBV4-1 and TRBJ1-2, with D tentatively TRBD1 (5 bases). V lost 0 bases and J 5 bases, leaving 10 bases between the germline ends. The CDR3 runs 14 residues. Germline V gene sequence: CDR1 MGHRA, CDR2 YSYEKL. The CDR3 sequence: CASSQDPGNYGYTF. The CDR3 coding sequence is TGCGCCAGCAGCCAAGATCCAGGGAATTATGGCTACACCTTC.

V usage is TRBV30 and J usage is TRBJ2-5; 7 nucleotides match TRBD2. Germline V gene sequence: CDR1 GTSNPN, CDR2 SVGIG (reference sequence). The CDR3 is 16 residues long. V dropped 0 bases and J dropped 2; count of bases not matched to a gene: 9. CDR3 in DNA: TGTGCCTGGAGTGTACGGGGGGTCGTAAGGCAAGAGACCCAGTACTTC. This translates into CAWSVRGVVRQETQYF.